This T cell receptor beta chain originates from a study of blood T cell repertoires in COVID-19. Looking at the study overall: COVID-19 samples, acute and convalescent, were from the United States, Italy and Spain.

This clone is a singleton in its sample. Germline lookup yields CDR1 LNHDA and CDR2 SQIVND (reference sequence). Trimming removed 3 bases from V and 10 bases from J; junction bases left unmatched: 6. The CDR3 runs 14 residues. TCRdb keeps only in-frame clones here, not all; method: immunoSEQ multiplex PCR. This repertoire shows 150,000 or so clones, approximately 86% found once; its top ten account for 0.6% to 0.7%. It was during active infection that Seattle patients were enrolled and then longitudinally followed. Sequenced: peripheral blood. The rearrangement links TRBV19 to TRBJ2-1; TRBD2 matches 10 bases. The clonotype was recovered from a man aged 60 to 75 with COVID-19, enrolled during active disease. The CDR3 sequence is CASSIGVTSGEQFF. CDR3 sequence (DNA): TGTGCCAGTAGTATTGGTGTGACTAGCGGGGAGCAGTTCTTC.